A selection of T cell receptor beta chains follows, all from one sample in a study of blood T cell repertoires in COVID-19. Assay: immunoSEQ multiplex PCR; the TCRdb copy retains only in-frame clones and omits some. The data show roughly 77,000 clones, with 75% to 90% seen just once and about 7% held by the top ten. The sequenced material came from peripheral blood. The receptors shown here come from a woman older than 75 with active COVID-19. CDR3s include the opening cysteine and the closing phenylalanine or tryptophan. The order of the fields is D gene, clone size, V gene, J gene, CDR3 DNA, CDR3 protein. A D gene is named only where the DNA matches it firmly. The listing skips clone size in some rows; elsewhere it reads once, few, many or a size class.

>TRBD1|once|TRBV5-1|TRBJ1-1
TGCGCCAGCAGGAATCAGGGGGCTATCGTCACTGAAGCTTTCTTT
CASRNQGAIVTEAFF
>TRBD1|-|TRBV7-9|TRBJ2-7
TGTGCCAGCAGCTCCGGACAGGGGTTTTTCCACGAGCAGTACTTC
CASSSGQGFFHEQYF
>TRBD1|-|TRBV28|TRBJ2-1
TGTGCCAGCAGGCCTGAAGGACAGGCTTCTTACAATGAGCAGTTCTTC
CASRPEGQASYNEQFF
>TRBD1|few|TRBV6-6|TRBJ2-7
TGTGCCAGCGGCTGGACAGGGGTCTCCTACGAGCAGTACTTC
CASGWTGVSYEQYF
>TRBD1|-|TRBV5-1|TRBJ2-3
TGCGCCAGCAGCGGGGACAGGGGGGCACAAGGTACGCAGTATTTT
CASSGDRGAQGTQYF
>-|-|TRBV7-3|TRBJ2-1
TGTGCCAGCAGCCAAGTTAGGGGGACGCTGGATGAGCAGTTCTTC
CASSQVRGTLDEQFF
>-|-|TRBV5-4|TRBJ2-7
TGTGCCAGCAGCCCCTGGGACTCGAGCTCCTACGAGCAGTACTTC
CASSPWDSSSYEQYF
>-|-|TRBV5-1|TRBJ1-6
TGCGCCAGCAGCTTGGAATCCCCCCACCGGGACACTAATTCACCCCTCCACTTT
CASSLESPHRDTNSPLHF
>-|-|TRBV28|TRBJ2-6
TGTGCCAGCAGTTTAGATGGCATCCCCCCTGGGGCCAACGTCCTGACTTTC
CASSLDGIPPGANVLTF
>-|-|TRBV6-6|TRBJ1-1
TGTGCCAGCAGTTCCCCGGCGGTGAACACTGAAGCTTTCTTT
CASSSPAVNTEAFF
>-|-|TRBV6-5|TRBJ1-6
TGTGCCAGCACAGAGGAGGGGTCACCCCTCCACTTT
CASTEEGSPLHF
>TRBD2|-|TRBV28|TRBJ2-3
TGTGCCAGCAGTGAGGGGTCTAGCGGGAGGGCCCTCACAGATACGCAGTATTTT
CASSEGSSGRALTDTQYF
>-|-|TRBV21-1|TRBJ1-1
TGTGCCAGCAGCAAATGGGGAACAGGGGAGGCGAACACTGAAGCTTTCTTT
CASSKWGTGEANTEAFF
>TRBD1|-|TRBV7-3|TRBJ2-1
TGTGCCAGCAGCTCGACCGGGACAGGGGGCTACAATGAGCAGTTCTTC
CASSSTGTGGYNEQFF
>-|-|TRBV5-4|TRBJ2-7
TGTGCCAGCAGTTACTCATCCTACGAGCAGTACTTC
CASSYSSYEQYF
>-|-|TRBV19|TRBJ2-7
TGTGCCAGTAGTAGGCAGGGCGAGCAGTACTTC
CASSRQGEQYF
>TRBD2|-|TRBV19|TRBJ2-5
TGTGCCAGTAGTATTTCTAGCGGGAAAGAGACCCAGTACTTC
CASSISSGKETQYF
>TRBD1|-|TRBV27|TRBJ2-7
TGTGCCAGCAGTAACGAAGGGACAGGGGGGTACTACGAGCAGTACTTC
CASSNEGTGGYYEQYF
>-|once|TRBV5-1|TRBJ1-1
TGCGCCAGCAGCCTGGGGGAGGCGGCGGTCGGAGCTTTCTTT
CASSLGEAAVGAFF
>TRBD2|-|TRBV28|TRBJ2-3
TGTGCCAGCACCGGGGGGGGGTGGACAGATACGCAGTATTTT
CASTGGGWTDTQYF
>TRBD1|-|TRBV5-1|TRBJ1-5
TGCGCCAGCAGCTTAGGGCAGGGGGCTGGCCAGCCCCAGCATTTT
CASSLGQGAGQPQHF
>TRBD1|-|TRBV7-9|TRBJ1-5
TGTGCCAGCAGCTCTGAGACAGGGCCAACGCCCCAGCATTTT
CASSSETGPTPQHF
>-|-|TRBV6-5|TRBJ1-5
TGTGCCAGCAGTTACTCTTCTGGTGGCCAGCCCCAGCATTTT
CASSYSSGGQPQHF
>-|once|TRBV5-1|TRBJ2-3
TGCGCCAGCAGCTTCTTCAGCACAGATACGCAGTATTTT
CASSFFSTDTQYF
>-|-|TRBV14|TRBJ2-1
TGTGCCAGCAGCCACCTACTAGAAAATGAGCAGTTCTTC
CASSHLLENEQFF
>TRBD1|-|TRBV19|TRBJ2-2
TGTGCCAGTAGTGGATTAGGACAGGGGCCGTTCTCCCCCGGGGAGCTGTTTTTT
CASSGLGQGPFSPGELFF
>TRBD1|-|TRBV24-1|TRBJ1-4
TGTGCCACCAGTGAGTCCGGGACAGGGGAAAAACTGTTTTTT
CATSESGTGEKLFF
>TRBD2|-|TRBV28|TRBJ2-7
TGTGCCAGCATGATAGACCGGGGGGGGATTATTCCCAATCCCTACGAGCAGTACTTC
CASMIDRGGIIPNPYEQYF
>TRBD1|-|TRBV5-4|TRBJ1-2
TGTGCCAGCAGCTCATTCCGTGCACAGGGGACACTCTATGGCTACACCTTC
CASSSFRAQGTLYGYTF
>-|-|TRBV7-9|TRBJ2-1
TGTGCCAGCAGCAGAGGTGGCAAAACCGAGCATGAGCAGTTCTTC
CASSRGGKTEHEQFF
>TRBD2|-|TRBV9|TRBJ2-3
TGTGCCAGCAGCGCTACTAGCGGGAACACATACAACACAGATACGCAGTATTTT
CASSATSGNTYNTDTQYF
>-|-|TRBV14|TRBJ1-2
TGTGCCAGCAGCCAAGATTGGAACGGTCGTACGGGTGGCTACACCTTC
CASSQDWNGRTGGYTF
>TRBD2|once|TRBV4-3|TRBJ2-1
TGCGCCAGCAGCCAAGATTGGGGAGCGGGAGGGAACAATGAGCAGTTCTTC
CASSQDWGAGGNNEQFF
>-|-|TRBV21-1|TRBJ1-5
TGTGCCAGCAGCAAGTGGCCCCACAGACGACCCCAGCTGCCCCAGCATTTT
CASSKWPHRRPQLPQHF
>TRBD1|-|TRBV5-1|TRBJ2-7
TGCGCCAGCAGGCAATACTCGACAGGGGTGGACGAGCAGTACTTC
CASRQYSTGVDEQYF
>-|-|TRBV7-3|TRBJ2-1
TGTGCCAGCAGCGCCAGACAGTACAATGAGCAGTTCTTC
CASSARQYNEQFF
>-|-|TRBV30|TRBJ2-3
TGTGCCTGTTGGAAAGGGGGCACAGATACGCAGTATTTT
CACWKGGTDTQYF
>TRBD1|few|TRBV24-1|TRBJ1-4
TGTGCCACCAGTGGGGGGACAGGGGAAAAACTGTTTTTT
CATSGGTGEKLFF
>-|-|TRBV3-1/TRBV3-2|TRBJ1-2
TGTGCCAGCAGTACAGGCGGGGACTATGGCTACACCTTC
CASSTGGDYGYTF
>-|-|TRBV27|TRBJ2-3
TGTGCCAGCAGTGGTGAAGGGGGTAGAGATACGCAGTATTTT
CASSGEGGRDTQYF
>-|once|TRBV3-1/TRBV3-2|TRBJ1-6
TGTGCCAGCAGTCCAAGGCGGACAAGGAATTCACCCCTCCACTTT
CASSPRRTRNSPLHF
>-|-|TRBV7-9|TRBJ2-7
TGTGCCAGCAGCTTCCGAGGGTACGAGCAGTACTTC
CASSFRGYEQYF
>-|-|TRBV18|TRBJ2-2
TGTGCCAGCTCACCTCCCTCGAACACCGGGGAGCTGTTTTTT
CASSPPSNTGELFF
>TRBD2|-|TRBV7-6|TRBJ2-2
TGTGCCAGCAGCACCTGGGGGGGAGAGGTGTCCGGGGAGCTGTTTTTT
CASSTWGGEVSGELFF
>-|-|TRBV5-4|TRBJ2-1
TGTGCCAGCTCCGGCGGAAAGATGTCCTACAATGAGCAGTTCTTC
CASSGGKMSYNEQFF
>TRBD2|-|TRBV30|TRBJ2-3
TGTGCCAGAACGACTAGCGCTTCAGATACGCAGTATTTT
CARTTSASDTQYF
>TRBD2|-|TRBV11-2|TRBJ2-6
TGTGCCAGCAGCGACCGACTAGCGGGAGGTCCAGGGGCCAACGTCCTGACTTTC
CASSDRLAGGPGANVLTF
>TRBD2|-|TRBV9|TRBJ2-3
TGTGCCAGCAGCCCACCGGGACTAGCGGGAGGTGAGACAGATACGCAGTATTTT
CASSPPGLAGGETDTQYF
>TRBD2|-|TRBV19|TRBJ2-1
TGTGCCAGTAGTAGAGCGGGAGTTGAGCAGTTCTTC
CASSRAGVEQFF
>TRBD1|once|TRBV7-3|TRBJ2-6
TGTGCCAGCAGCCAGCACAGGGGTCCAGGGGCCAACGTCCTGACTTTC
CASSQHRGPGANVLTF
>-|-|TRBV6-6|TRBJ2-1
TGTGCCAGCAGTTACAGGAGCTCCTACAATGAGCAGTTCTTC
CASSYRSSYNEQFF
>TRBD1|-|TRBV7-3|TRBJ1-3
TGTGCCAGCAGCTTATCCGGGACAGGGACGGGAAACACCATATATTTT
CASSLSGTGTGNTIYF
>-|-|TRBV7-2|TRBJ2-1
TGTGCCAGCAGCCAAAAAGGCGGGGCGTCCTACAATGAGCAGTTCTTC
CASSQKGGASYNEQFF
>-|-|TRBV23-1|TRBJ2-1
TGCGCCAGCAGTCAACACCAAAGAGGTTCCGATGAGCAGTTCTTC
CASSQHQRGSDEQFF
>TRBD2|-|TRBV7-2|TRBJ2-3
TGTGCCAGCAGTCGCACTAGCGGGAGCACAGATACGCAGTATTTT
CASSRTSGSTDTQYF
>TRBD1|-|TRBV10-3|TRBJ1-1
TGTGCCATCAGTGAAAAACAGACAGGGTCGACTGAAGCTTTCTTT
CAISEKQTGSTEAFF
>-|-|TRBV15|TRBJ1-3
TGTGCCACCAGCAGAGATCGGGTAGTGAGCTCTGGAAACACCATATATTTT
CATSRDRVVSSGNTIYF
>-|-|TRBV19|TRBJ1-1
TGTGCCAGTAGTCCCCAGGGTGACACTGAAGCTTTCTTT
CASSPQGDTEAFF
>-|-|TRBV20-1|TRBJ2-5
TGCAGTGCTAGTGGGGTTATGCAGGGGCGCGAGACCCAGTACTTC
CSASGVMQGRETQYF